The 19 T cell receptor beta chains presented below share a single source sample, sequenced in a study of blood T cells in healthy people across ages (dated by TCRdb to the mid-2010s). The library was generated by 5' RACE. The listed sequencing device is Illumina HiSeq 2500. A second PCR of 7 to 11 cycles was performed with a sample-barcoded 5' primer and a J-beta primer mix. Starting from the raw public reads, TCRdb applied fastp trimming at Q25, assembled clones with MiXCR and retained in-frame beta chains. Merged by CDR3 protein, the rows form single entries marked with the most common genes and DNA. This sample comprises around 790,000 distinct CDR3 sequences, around 42% of them detected only once. 15% to 25% of the sample is held by the ten biggest clonotypes. The sequenced material came from blood. The source is a man aged 55 to 70 in good health.

This clonotype was counted only a few times. J is TRBJ1-2 and V is TRBV2, with TRBD1 matching over 10 bases. Germline V CDR1 and CDR2: SNHLY, FYNNEI. The CDR3 spans 13 residues. The junction had 7 bases not matched to a gene; V was cut back by 7 bases and J by 8 bases. The CDR3 is CASTLGQGYGYTF. The CDR3 DNA reads TGTGCCAGCACCCTGGGACAGGGGTACGGCTACACCTTC.

This chain joins TRBV25-1 and TRBJ1-1; D possibly corresponds to TRBD1 (5 bases). In germline, CDR1 is MGHDK, CDR2 SYGVNS. Trimming left V 6 bases short and J 3 bases short, with 11 bases between. The CDR3 is 13 amino acids. The CDR3 nucleotides read TGTGCCAGCAGGGGACCGGGGCACACTGAAGCTTTCTTT. It specifies CASRGPGHTEAFF.

The chain links TRBV20-1 to TRBJ2-5, with TRBD2 identical over 11 bases. The CDR3 length is 16 residues. The germline V gene has CDR1 DFQATT and CDR2 SNEGSKA (reference sequence). V lost 5 bases and J lost 4; bases outside the gene matches: 12. The CDR3 here is CSAYQPTSGVRETQYF. CDR3 bases: TGCAGTGCTTATCAGCCGACTAGCGGGGTAAGAGAGACCCAGTACTTC.

The chain is built from TRBV5-5 and TRBJ2-1; 11 nucleotides line up with TRBD2. Germline V gene data show CDR1 as SGHKS and CDR2 as YYEKEE (reference sequence). V was clipped by 6 bases and J by 2 bases; unmatched bases: 4. This CDR3 contains 15 residues. CDR3 protein: CASIPSGGPYNEQFF. For the CDR3, the DNA is TGTGCCAGCATTCCTAGCGGGGGGCCCTACAATGAGCAGTTCTTC. Full variable domain (rest looked up from reference TRBV5-5 and TRBJ2-1): DAGVTQSPTHLIKTRGQQVTLRCSPISGHKSVSWYQQVLGQGPQFIFQYYEKEERGRGNFPDRFSARQFPNYSSELNVNALLLGDSALYLCASIPSGGPYNEQFFGPGTRLTVL.

The table lists this clonotype with a few counts. The chain is built from TRBV2 and TRBJ2-3; D remains unclear. CDR1 is SNHLY and CDR2 is FYNNEI in the germline V gene. Trimming took off 4 bases at V and 2 bases at J, with 13 bases between the two ends. The CDR3 is 15 amino acids. This chain's CDR3 is CASSVRSSYTDTQYF. For the CDR3, the DNA is TGTGCCAGCAGTGTTCGAAGTTCGTACACAGATACGCAGTATTTT.

The genes are TRBV5-4 and TRBJ2-7, with D possibly matching TRBD1 (5 bases). The CDR3 extends over 14 amino acids. The germline gives CDR1 SGHNT, CDR2 YYREEE (reference sequence). The V and J ends lost 1 base and 5 bases respectively, with 13 bases between them. CDR3 bases: TGTGCCAGCAGCTTGTCACAGGCTGGCCACGAGCAGTACTTC. Residues: CASSLSQAGHEQYF.

The chain uses TRBV10-3 and TRBJ1-1; D unclear. Germline CDR1 and CDR2: ENHRY and SYGVKD. Trimming shortened V by 0 bases and J by 7 bases, and 6 bases separated the two germline ends. The CDR3 runs to 12 residues. CDR3 sequence: CAISESGIEAFF. DNA of the CDR3: TGTGCCATCAGTGAGTCGGGTATTGAAGCTTTCTTT.

This chain connects TRBV27 to TRBJ2-2, with no clear D. Germline lookup yields CDR1 MNHEY and CDR2 SMNVEV (reference sequence). The V end was cut by 1 base, the J end by 3 bases, with 15 bases between. The CDR3 sequence is 17 residues long. In DNA form, the CDR3 reads TGTGCCAGCAGTTTATTCAGCCCCGGACGGGACACCGGGGAGCTGTTTTTT. Its translation is CASSLFSPGRDTGELFF.

Only a few counts were recorded for this clonotype. This chain connects TRBV7-6 to TRBJ2-7; TRBD1 matches at 7 bases. This CDR3 is 14 amino acids long. V lost 5 bases and J lost 2; bases outside the gene matches: 6. In germline, CDR1 is SGHVS, CDR2 FNYEAQ. CDR3 region: CASSGADRTYEQYF. The CDR3 nucleotides are TGTGCCAGCAGCGGGGCGGACAGGACCTACGAGCAGTACTTC.

This clonotype was seen more than once but under ten times. The V call is TRBV10-3, the J call TRBJ1-5; 7 nucleotides match TRBD1. V dropped 10 bases and J dropped 3; count of bases not matched to a gene: 12. Germline V gene sequence: CDR1 ENHRY, CDR2 SYGVKD. The CDR3 contains 15 residues. DNA of the CDR3: TGTGCCACTGGTTTCGGGACAGCTCCCAATCAGCCCCAGCATTTT. Residues: CATGFGTAPNQPQHF.

This clonotype was detected once. This chain connects TRBV24-1 to TRBJ1-4, with D hard to call. Trimming pared 5 bases from V and 4 bases from J, leaving 10 bases between. Germline V gives CDR1 KGHDR, CDR2 SFDVKD. The CDR3 covers 14 residues. Here the CDR3 reads CATSAPGLNEKLFF. The CDR3 bases are TGTGCCACCAGTGCCCCTGGACTTAATGAAAAACTGTTTTTT.

V usage is TRBV25-1 and J usage is TRBJ2-3; 10 positions agree with TRBD2. V was pared by 2 bases and J by 3 bases, with 8 bases of the junction left unmatched. The CDR3 length is 17 residues. Germline V CDR1 and CDR2: MGHDK, SYGVNS. This chain's CDR3 is CASSENQVSGGTDTQYF. The CDR3 region has the DNA TGTGCCAGCAGTGAAAATCAAGTTAGCGGGGGGACAGATACGCAGTATTTT. Full variable domain (remainder filled in from reference TRBV25-1 and TRBJ2-3): EADIYQTPRYLVIGTGKKITLECSQTMGHDKMYWYQQDPGMELHLIHYSYGVNSTEKGDLSSESTVSRIRTEHFPLTLESARPSHTSQYLCASSENQVSGGTDTQYFGPGTRLTVL.

This clonotype was seen a few times. The rearrangement joins TRBV7-9 to TRBJ1-6, with D uncertain. V dropped 1 base and J dropped 4 bases, with 5 bases sitting between them. Germline V gene lookup returns CDR1 SEHNR and CDR2 FQNEAQ (reference sequence). The CDR3 has 14 residues. CDR3 coding DNA: TGTGCCAGCAGCTTAGGGGATTATAATTCACCCCTCCACTTT. Translated, it gives CASSLGDYNSPLHF.

The chain is built from TRBV6-2 or TRBV6-3 and TRBJ1-1, with TRBD1 as a possible D gene (5 bases). The germline gives CDR1 MNHEY, CDR2 SVGEGT. This CDR3 has 13 amino acids. Between the trimmed V and J ends, which lost 8 bases and 3 bases, there was a span of 13 bases. In nucleotides, the CDR3 is TGTGCCAGCGATAGGACGGGGGACACTGAAGCTTTCTTT. Amino acids: CASDRTGDTEAFF.

V usage is TRBV20-1 and J usage is TRBJ2-5, with unresolved D. This CDR3 region has 12 residues. Germline CDR1 DFQATT, CDR2 SNEGSKA (reference sequence). Trimming left V 3 bases short and J 4 bases short, with 9 bases between. CDR3: CSASQHRETQYF. The CDR3 DNA follows: TGCAGTGCTAGTCAGCATAGAGAGACCCAGTACTTC.

A few counts support this clonotype. V is TRBV18 and J is TRBJ2-4; tentatively, D is TRBD1 or TRBD2 (5 bases each). The J call may not be correct, given that the DNA end is closer to TRBJ2-7. Per germline, CDR1 KGHSH and CDR2 LQKENI. CDR3 length: 14 amino acids. CDR3 sequence (DNA): TGTGCCAGCTCACACCGGGACCACCCCTACGAGCAGTACTTC. Translating gives CASSHRDHPYEQYF.

This clonotype has only a few counts. The CDR3 loop is CASSPDRSVETQYF. CDR3 nucleotide sequence: TGTGCCAGCAGCCCGGACAGGTCTGTGGAGACCCAGTACTTC. V and J are TRBV7-9 and TRBJ2-5; TRBD1 matches at 7 bases. The CDR3 loop spans 14 amino acids. V was pared by 5 bases and J by 5 bases, with 8 bases of the junction left unmatched. CDR1 is SEHNR and CDR2 is FQNEAQ in the germline V gene (reference sequence).

There are a few counts of this clonotype. This chain joins TRBV7-2 and TRBJ2-3; no clear D gene. The CDR3 extends over 13 amino acids. Germline V gene lookup returns CDR1 SGHTA and CDR2 FQGNSA. Trimming pared 1 base from V and 6 bases from J, leaving 8 bases between. The CDR3 protein is CASSLGKVDTQYF. CDR3 DNA: TGTGCCAGCAGCTTAGGAAAAGTGGATACGCAGTATTTT.

The chain couples TRBV7-9 to TRBJ2-7; D might be TRBD1 or TRBD2, each matching 5 bases. From germline, CDR1 is SEHNR and CDR2 FQNEAQ (reference sequence). V shed 5 bases and J shed 10 bases, with 18 bases lying between them. The CDR3 loop spans 13 amino acids. CDR3 in DNA: TGTGCCAGCAGCACCCGGGACGCCCGAAGCCAGTACTTC. Its protein is CASSTRDARSQYF.